The 8 T cell receptor beta chains reported below all come from one sample, sequenced in a study of T cell responses to AZD1222 COVID-19 vaccine. The table came from immunoSEQ multiplex PCR; TCRdb's copy has only in-frame clones and leaves some out. The sample holds 95,000 to 110,000 clones; 89% are singletons and the top ten take under 20%. This material consisted of peripheral blood, taken on day 0 of AZD1222 vaccination. The receptors come from an adult in good health.

The chain joins TRBV14 to TRBJ1-2, with 11 bases aligning to TRBD1. Germline CDR1 is SGHDN and CDR2 is FVKESK. The CDR3 length is 16 residues. The V gene end was trimmed by 2 bases and the J gene end by 2 bases; junction bases not matched to a gene: 4. In DNA form, the CDR3 reads TGTGCCAGCAGCCAAATGGACAGGGGGCCGAACTATGGCTACACCTTC. It encodes CASSQMDRGPNYGYTF.

The chain is built from TRBV7-6 and TRBJ2-2; 10 nucleotides agree with TRBD2. CDR3 length: 16 amino acids. With V trimmed by 4 bases and J by 6 bases, 8 bases remained unmatched. Per the germline V gene, CDR1 is SGHVS and CDR2 is FNYEAQ. CDR3 nucleotide sequence: TGTGCCAGCAGCTCCCCCAGCGGGGGGGCCGCCGGGGAGCTGTTTTTT. This translates into CASSSPSGGAAGELFF.

The gene calls are TRBV5-6 and TRBJ1-1; 10 bases map to TRBD1. The CDR3 has 17 amino acids. V was pared by 0 bases and J by 5 bases, with 10 bases of the junction left unmatched. Germline assignment: CDR1 SGHDT and CDR2 YYEEEE. The CDR3 spells CASSLGQGAGGWTEAFF. The CDR3 bases are TGTGCCAGCAGCTTGGGACAGGGGGCAGGAGGATGGACTGAAGCTTTCTTT. Full variable domain (missing parts from reference TRBV5-6 and TRBJ1-1): DAGVTQSPTHLIKTRGQQVTLRCSPKSGHDTVSWYQQALGQGPQFIFQYYEEEERQRGNFPDRFSGHQFPNYSSELNVNALLLGDSALYLCASSLGQGAGGWTEAFFGQGTRLTVV.

In this sample, this clone turned up once. This chain links TRBV5-1 with TRBJ2-3; D might be TRBD1 (6 bases). V was shortened by 3 bases and J by 2 bases, with 13 bases between the two germline ends. Per the germline V gene, CDR1 is SGHRS and CDR2 is YFSETQ. CDR3 length equals 15 residues. CDR3 sequence (DNA): TGCGCCAGCAGCTGGGGGACATCCCCCACAGATACGCAGTATTTT. Residues: CASSWGTSPTDTQYF. Together with reference TRBV5-1 and TRBJ2-3, the CDR3 gives the full variable domain: KAGVTQTPRYLIKTRGQQVTLSCSPISGHRSVSWYQQTPGQGLQFLFEYFSETQRNKGNFPGRFSGRQFSNSRSEMNVSTLELGDSALYLCASSWGTSPTDTQYFGPGTRLTVL.

The V and J genes are TRBV7-2 and TRBJ2-1; D is unresolved. Germline lookup yields CDR1 SGHTA and CDR2 FQGNSA. The CDR3 is made up of 15 amino acids. Trimming took 1 base from V and 2 from J, leaving 9 bases between them. The CDR3 region has the DNA TGTGCCAGCAGCTTAGAATTACGAGCCTACAATGAGCAGTTCTTC. Its protein is CASSLELRAYNEQFF. The full variable domain, completed using reference TRBV7-2 and TRBJ2-1, is GAGVSQSPSNKVTEKGKDVELRCDPISGHTALYWYRQSLGQGLEFLIYFQGNSAPDKSGLPSDRFSAERTGGSVSTLTIQRTQQEDSAVYLCASSLELRAYNEQFFGPGTRLTVL.

V is TRBV19 and J is TRBJ1-1; D remains ambiguous. Germline values: CDR1 LNHDA, CDR2 SQIVND (reference sequence). With 5 bases removed from V and 5 bases from J, the gap between germline ends came to 15 bases. CDR3 length equals 14 residues. The CDR3 DNA follows: TGTGCCAGTAGTCTTTCATCTCATCAGACTGAAGCTTTCTTT. The encoded protein is CASSLSSHQTEAFF.

The rearrangement uses TRBV19 and TRBJ1-2; a weak D match, TRBD1 (6 bases). The germline CDR1 and CDR2 sequences are LNHDA and SQIVND (reference sequence). V was clipped by 2 bases and J by 3 bases, with 13 bases between them. CDR3 length: 15 residues. The CDR3 DNA follows: TGTGCCAGTAGTATAATCGGGGGGCGATACTATGGCTACACCTTC. It is translated as CASSIIGGRYYGYTF.

V usage is TRBV29-1 and J usage is TRBJ2-1; D ambiguous. CDR1 and CDR2 (germline): SQVTM, ANQGSEA. V dropped 4 bases and J dropped 4 bases, with 14 bases sitting between them. CDR3 length equals 14 residues. The CDR3 spells CSVVRVEAYNEQFF. Written as DNA, the CDR3 is TGCAGCGTTGTACGGGTTGAGGCATACAATGAGCAGTTCTTC.